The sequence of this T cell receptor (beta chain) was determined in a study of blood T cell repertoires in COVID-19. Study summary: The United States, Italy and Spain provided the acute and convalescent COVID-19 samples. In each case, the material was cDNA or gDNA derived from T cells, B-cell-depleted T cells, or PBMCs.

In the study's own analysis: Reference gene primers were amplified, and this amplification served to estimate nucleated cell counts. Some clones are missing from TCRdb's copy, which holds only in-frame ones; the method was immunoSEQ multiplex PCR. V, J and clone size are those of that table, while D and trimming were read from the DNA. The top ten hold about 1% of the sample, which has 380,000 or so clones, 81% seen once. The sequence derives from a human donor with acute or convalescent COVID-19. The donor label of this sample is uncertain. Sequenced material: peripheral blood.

The CDR3 coding sequence is TGTGCCAGCAGTTTAAGGGGACAGGGGGCGAAGACTGAAGCTTTCTTT. Its protein product is CASSLRGQGAKTEAFF. The chain has TRBV28 and TRBJ1-1, with 12 bases matching TRBD1. This CDR3 is 16 amino acids long. V dropped 2 bases and J dropped 5; count of bases not matched to a gene: 6. CDR1 is MDHEN, CDR2 SYDVKM, per germline.